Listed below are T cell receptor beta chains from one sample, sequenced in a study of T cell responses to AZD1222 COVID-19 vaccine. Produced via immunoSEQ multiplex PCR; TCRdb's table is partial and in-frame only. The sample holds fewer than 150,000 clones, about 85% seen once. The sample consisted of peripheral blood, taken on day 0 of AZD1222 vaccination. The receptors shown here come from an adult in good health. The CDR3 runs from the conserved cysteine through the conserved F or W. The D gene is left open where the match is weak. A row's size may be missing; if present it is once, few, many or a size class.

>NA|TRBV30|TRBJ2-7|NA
CAWRRGVHEQYF
TGTGCCTGGAGGCGAGGGGTCCACGAGCAGTACTTC
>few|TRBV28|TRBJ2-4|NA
CASSGGGGMAKNIQYF
TGTGCCAGCAGCGGGGGCGGGGGTATGGCCAAAAACATTCAGTACTTC
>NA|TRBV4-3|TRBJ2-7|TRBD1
CASSQGTGAPAEQYF
TGCGCCAGCAGCCAGGGGACAGGGGCACCCGCCGAGCAGTACTTC
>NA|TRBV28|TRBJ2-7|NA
CASSLWGTTYEQYF
TGTGCCAGCAGTTTATGGGGGACGACCTACGAGCAGTACTTC
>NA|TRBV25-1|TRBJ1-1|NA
CASSGFGAMNTEAFF
TGTGCCAGCAGTGGCTTTGGGGCCATGAACACTGAAGCTTTCTTT
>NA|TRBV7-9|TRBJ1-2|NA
CASSLATQPHGYTF
TGTGCCAGCAGCTTAGCGACCCAGCCCCATGGCTACACCTTC
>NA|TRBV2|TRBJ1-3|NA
CASSDRARSGNTIYF
TGTGCCAGCAGTGACAGGGCCCGCTCTGGAAACACCATATATTTT
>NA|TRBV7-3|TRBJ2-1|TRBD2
CASRSGSGALNEQFF
TGTGCCAGCAGGTCGGGGAGCGGGGCCCTCAATGAGCAGTTCTTC
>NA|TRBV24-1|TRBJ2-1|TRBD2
CATSGGIRGNNEQFF
TGTGCCACCTCGGGGGGGATTCGGGGGAACAATGAGCAGTTCTTC
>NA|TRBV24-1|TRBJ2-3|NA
CATGKEYTQYF
TGTGCCACGGGAAAGGAGTATACGCAGTATTTT
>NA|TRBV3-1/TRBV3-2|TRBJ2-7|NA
CASSQGRTVSYEQYF
TGTGCCAGCAGCCAAGGTCGGACAGTTTCCTACGAGCAGTACTTC
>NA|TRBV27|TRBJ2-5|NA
CASSSPRTETQYF
TGTGCCAGCAGTTCCCCCCGGACCGAGACCCAGTACTTC
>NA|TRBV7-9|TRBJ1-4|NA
CASSLKRVDQGATNEKLFF
TGTGCCAGCAGCTTAAAGAGGGTGGATCAGGGAGCAACTAATGAAAAACTGTTTTTT
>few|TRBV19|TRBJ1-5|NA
CASSIDQNWVQPQHF
TGTGCCAGTAGTATTGATCAAAACTGGGTTCAGCCCCAGCATTTT
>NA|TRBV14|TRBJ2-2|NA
CASSPKLVITGELFF
TGTGCCAGCAGCCCCAAGCTAGTTATCACCGGGGAGCTGTTTTTT
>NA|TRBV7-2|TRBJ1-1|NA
CASSPRPDSSEAFF
TGTGCCAGCAGCCCTCGACCGGATAGCTCTGAAGCTTTCTTT
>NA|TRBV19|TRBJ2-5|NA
CASSPQGLVLYQETQYF
TGTGCCAGTAGTCCGCAGGGATTAGTCCTTTACCAAGAGACCCAGTACTTC
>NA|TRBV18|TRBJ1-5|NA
CASSQKQDQPQHF
TGTGCCAGCTCACAAAAGCAAGATCAGCCCCAGCATTTT
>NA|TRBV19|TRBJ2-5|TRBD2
CASSDSGGAGKETQYF
TGTGCCAGTAGTGATAGCGGGGGAGCGGGTAAAGAGACCCAGTACTTC
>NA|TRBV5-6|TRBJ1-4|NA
CASSGRGLNEKLFF
TGTGCCAGCAGCGGCAGGGGCCTTAATGAAAAACTGTTTTTT
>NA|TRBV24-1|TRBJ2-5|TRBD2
CATSARVERGRRETQYF
TGTGCCACCAGTGCAAGGGTGGAGCGGGGGAGGCGAGAGACCCAGTACTTC
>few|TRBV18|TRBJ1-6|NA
CASSGSSYNSPLHF
TGTGCCAGCTCAGGGAGCTCCTATAATTCACCCCTCCACTTT
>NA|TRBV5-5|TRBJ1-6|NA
CASSLVGGGTYNSPLHF
TGTGCCAGCAGCTTGGTGGGAGGAGGGACCTATAATTCACCCCTCCACTTT
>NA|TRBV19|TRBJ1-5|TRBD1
CASSPRDRGNSNQPQHF
TGTGCCAGTAGTCCCCGGGACAGGGGGAACAGCAATCAGCCCCAGCATTTT
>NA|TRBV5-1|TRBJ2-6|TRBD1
CASSFEGGAPSGANVLTF
TGCGCCAGCAGCTTTGAAGGGGGCGCCCCCTCTGGGGCCAACGTCCTGACTTTC
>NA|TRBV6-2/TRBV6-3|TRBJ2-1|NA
CASSYPGEQFF
TGTGCCAGCAGTTACCCAGGGGAGCAGTTCTTC
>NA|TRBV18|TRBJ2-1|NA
CASSPRRGNNEQFF
TGTGCCAGCTCACCACGTAGAGGGAACAATGAGCAGTTCTTC
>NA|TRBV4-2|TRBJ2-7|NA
CASSHSFRGGLGKYF
TGTGCCAGCAGCCATAGCTTTAGGGGGGGTCTAGGGAAGTACTTC
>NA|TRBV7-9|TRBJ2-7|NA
CASGTYEQYF
TGTGCCAGCGGGACCTACGAGCAGTACTTC
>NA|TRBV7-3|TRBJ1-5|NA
CASSPQGGSNQPQHF
TGTGCCAGCAGCCCACAGGGCGGTAGCAATCAGCCCCAGCATTTT
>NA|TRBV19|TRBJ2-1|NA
CASSKGGAYNEQFF
TGTGCCAGTAGTAAAGGAGGAGCCTACAATGAGCAGTTCTTC
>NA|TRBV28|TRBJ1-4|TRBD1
CASSSGQENEKLFF
TGTGCCAGCAGTTCGGGACAGGAGAATGAAAAACTGTTTTTT
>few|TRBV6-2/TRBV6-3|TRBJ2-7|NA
CASSRMPGAHYEQYF
TGTGCCAGCAGTAGAATGCCGGGAGCCCACTACGAGCAGTACTTC
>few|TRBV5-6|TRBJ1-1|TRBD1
CASNPAGTGYTRNTEAFF
TGTGCCAGCAACCCAGCCGGGACAGGGTATACTAGGAACACTGAAGCTTTCTTT
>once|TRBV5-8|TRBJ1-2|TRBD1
CASSLTGTEGYTF
TGTGCCAGCAGCTTGACAGGGACAGAGGGCTACACCTTC
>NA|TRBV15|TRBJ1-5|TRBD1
CATKDRGSNQPQHF
TGTGCCACCAAAGACAGGGGAAGCAATCAGCCCCAGCATTTT
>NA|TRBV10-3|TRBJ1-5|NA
CATGRDQGRNQPQHF
TGTGCCACCGGCCGGGACCAGGGCCGCAATCAGCCCCAGCATTTT
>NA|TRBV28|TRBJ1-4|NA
CASRVQVREKLFF
TGTGCCAGCAGAGTACAGGTCCGCGAAAAACTGTTTTTT
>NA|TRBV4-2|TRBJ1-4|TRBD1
CASSPSGTDFNEKLFF
TGTGCCAGCAGCCCATCCGGGACAGATTTTAATGAAAAACTGTTTTTT
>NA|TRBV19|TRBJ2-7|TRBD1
CASSILRDRVIEQYF
TGTGCCAGTAGTATCCTCAGGGACAGGGTGATCGAGCAGTACTTC
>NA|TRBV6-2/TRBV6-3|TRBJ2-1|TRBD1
CASSHRGTYNEQFF
TGTGCCAGCAGTCACAGGGGGACTTACAATGAGCAGTTCTTC
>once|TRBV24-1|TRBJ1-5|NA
CATTGVRQPQHF
TGTGCCACCACGGGCGTCCGTCAGCCCCAGCATTTT
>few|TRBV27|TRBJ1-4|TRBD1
CASTQGTGGREKLFF
TGTGCCAGCACACAAGGGACAGGGGGGAGGGAAAAACTGTTTTTT
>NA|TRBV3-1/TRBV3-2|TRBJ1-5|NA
CASSHPNQPQHF
TGTGCCAGCAGCCACCCTAATCAGCCCCAGCATTTT
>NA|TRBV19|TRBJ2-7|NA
CASSMALGFEQYF
TGTGCCAGTAGTATGGCACTTGGGTTTGAGCAGTACTTC
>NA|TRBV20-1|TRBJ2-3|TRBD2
CSASASGGTSTDTQYF
TGCAGTGCTAGTGCTAGCGGAGGAACTAGCACAGATACGCAGTATTTT
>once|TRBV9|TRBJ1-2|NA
CASSVEQDYGYTF
TGTGCCAGCAGCGTAGAACAGGACTATGGCTACACCTTC
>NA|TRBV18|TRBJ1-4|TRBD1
CASSGGQVPNGKLFF
TGTGCCAGCTCAGGCGGACAGGTCCCTAATGGAAAACTGTTTTTT
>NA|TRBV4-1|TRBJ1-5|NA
CASSQEPGSLNQPQHF
TGCGCCAGCAGCCAAGAGCCGGGCAGCCTCAATCAGCCCCAGCATTTT
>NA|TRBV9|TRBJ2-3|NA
CASSLGTDTQYF
TGTGCCAGCAGTCTAGGCACAGATACGCAGTATTTT
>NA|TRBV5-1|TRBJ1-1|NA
CASSLGSLNTEAFF
TGCGCCAGCAGCTTAGGATCGCTTAACACTGAAGCTTTCTTT
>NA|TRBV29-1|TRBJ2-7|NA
CSVGQISYEQYF
TGCAGCGTTGGGCAGATATCCTACGAGCAGTACTTC
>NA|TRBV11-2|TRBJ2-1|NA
CASSLVAEGNEQFF
TGTGCCAGCAGCTTAGTCGCGGAGGGCAATGAGCAGTTCTTC
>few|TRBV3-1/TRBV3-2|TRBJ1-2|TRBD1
CASSGATGHGYTF
TGTGCCAGCAGCGGGGCGACAGGGCATGGCTACACCTTC
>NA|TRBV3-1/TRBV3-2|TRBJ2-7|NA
CASSLTRTYEQYF
TGTGCCAGCAGCCTAACGCGTACCTACGAGCAGTACTTC
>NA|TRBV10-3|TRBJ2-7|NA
CAISELALIYEQYF
TGTGCCATCAGTGAGCTGGCTCTCATCTACGAGCAGTACTTC
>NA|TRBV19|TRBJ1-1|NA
CASTVGFGGMNTEAFF
TGTGCCAGTACTGTCGGGTTCGGCGGCATGAACACTGAAGCTTTCTTT
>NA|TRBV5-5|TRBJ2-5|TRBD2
CASSGASGPQETQYF
TGTGCCAGCAGCGGCGCTAGCGGGCCCCAAGAGACCCAGTACTTC
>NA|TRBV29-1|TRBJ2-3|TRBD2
CSVPAGGDTQYF
TGCAGCGTTCCAGCGGGGGGAGATACGCAGTATTTT
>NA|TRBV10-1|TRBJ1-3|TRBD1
CASSESDRGYEKGRNTIYF
TGCGCCAGCAGTGAGTCAGACAGGGGTTACGAAAAGGGAAGAAACACCATATATTTT